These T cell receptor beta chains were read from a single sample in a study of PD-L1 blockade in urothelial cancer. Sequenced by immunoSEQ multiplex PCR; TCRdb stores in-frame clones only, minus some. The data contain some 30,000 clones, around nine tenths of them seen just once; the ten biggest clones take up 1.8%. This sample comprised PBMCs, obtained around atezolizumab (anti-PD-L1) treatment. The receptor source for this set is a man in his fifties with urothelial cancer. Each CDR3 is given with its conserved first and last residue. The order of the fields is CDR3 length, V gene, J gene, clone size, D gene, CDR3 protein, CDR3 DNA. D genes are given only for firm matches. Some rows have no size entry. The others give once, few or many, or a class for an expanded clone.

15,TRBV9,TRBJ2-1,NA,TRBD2,CASSVGLAGGYGQFF,TGTGCCAGCAGCGTGGGACTAGCGGGGGGGTACGGGCAGTTCTTC
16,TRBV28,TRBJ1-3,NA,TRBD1,CASSLWSGGQRNTIYF,TGTGCCAGCAGTTTATGGTCCGGGGGACAGCGAAACACCATATATTTT
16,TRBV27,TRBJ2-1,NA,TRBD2,CASSYLGLAGDNEQFF,TGTGCCAGCAGTTACCTGGGACTAGCGGGGGACAATGAGCAGTTCTTC
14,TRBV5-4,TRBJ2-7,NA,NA,CASSLGGTRDEQYF,TGTGCCAGCAGCTTGGGGGGGACAAGAGACGAGCAGTACTTC
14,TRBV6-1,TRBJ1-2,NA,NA,CASRARVDIYGYTF,TGTGCCAGCAGAGCACGGGTTGATATCTATGGCTACACCTTC
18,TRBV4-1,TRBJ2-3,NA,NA,CASTPPGRISGGTDTQYF,TGCGCCAGCACCCCTCCAGGCCGGATTAGCGGAGGGACAGATACGCAGTATTTT
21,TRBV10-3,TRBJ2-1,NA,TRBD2,CAISGMVTSGLRGYSYNEQFF,TGTGCCATCAGTGGGATGGTGACTAGCGGATTGAGAGGGTATTCCTACAATGAGCAGTTCTTC
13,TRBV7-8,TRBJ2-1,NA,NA,CASSLEGVNEQFF,TGTGCCAGCAGCTTAGAGGGGGTAAATGAGCAGTTCTTC
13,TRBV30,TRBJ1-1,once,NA,CAGRSQENTEAFF,TGTGCCGGTCGGTCGCAAGAAAACACTGAAGCTTTCTTT
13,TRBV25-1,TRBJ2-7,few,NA,CASRDTGVGEQYF,TGTGCCAGCCGGGACACTGGGGTAGGGGAGCAGTACTTC
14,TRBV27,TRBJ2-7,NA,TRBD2,CASSRPGLTYEQYF,TGTGCCAGCAGTAGACCGGGACTAACCTACGAGCAGTACTTC
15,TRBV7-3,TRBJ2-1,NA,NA,CASSLTSGVTNEQFF,TGTGCCAGCAGCTTAACCAGTGGTGTGACAAATGAGCAGTTCTTC
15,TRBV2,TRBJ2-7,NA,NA,CARRNMGGSSYEQYF,TGTGCCAGAAGGAATATGGGAGGAAGCTCCTACGAGCAGTACTTC
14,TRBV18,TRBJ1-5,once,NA,CASSPATSAEPQHF,TGTGCCAGCTCCCCCGCCACCTCTGCGGAGCCCCAGCATTTT
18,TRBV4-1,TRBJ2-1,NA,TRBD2,CASSQIRPRSGSDNEQFF,TGCGCCAGCAGCCAAATTCGACCTAGGAGCGGGAGCGACAATGAGCAGTTCTTC
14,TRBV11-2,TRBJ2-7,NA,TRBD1,CASSPRQGSYEQYF,TGTGCCAGCAGCCCGCGACAGGGCTCCTACGAGCAGTACTTC
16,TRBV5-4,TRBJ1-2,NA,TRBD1,CASSLSAGGALHGYTF,TGTGCCAGCAGCTTGTCGGCAGGGGGCGCGCTCCATGGCTACACCTTC
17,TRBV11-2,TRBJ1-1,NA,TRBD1,CASSLLFGQGPNTEAFF,TGTGCCAGCAGCTTACTTTTTGGACAGGGGCCGAACACTGAAGCTTTCTTT
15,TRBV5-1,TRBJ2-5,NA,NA,CASSPFSGTRETQYF,TGCGCCAGCAGCCCATTCTCAGGTACTCGGGAGACCCAGTACTTC
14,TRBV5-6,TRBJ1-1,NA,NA,CASSWRFMNTEAFF,TGTGCCAGCAGCTGGAGGTTTATGAACACTGAAGCTTTCTTT
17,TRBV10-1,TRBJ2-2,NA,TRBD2,CASRGEASGTNTGELFF,TGCGCCAGCAGGGGTGAGGCTAGCGGGACCAACACCGGGGAGCTGTTTTTT
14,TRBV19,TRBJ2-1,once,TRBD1,CASSPTGSGNEQFF,TGTGCCAGTAGTCCGACAGGGTCCGGCAATGAGCAGTTCTTC
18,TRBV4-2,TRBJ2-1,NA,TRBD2,CASSQFASGGTLRNEQFF,TGTGCCAGCAGCCAATTCGCTAGCGGGGGGACCTTACGTAATGAGCAGTTCTTC
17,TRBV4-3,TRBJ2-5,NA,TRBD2,CASSQTLGLAVQETQYF,TGCGCCAGCAGCCAAACGCTCGGACTAGCGGTACAAGAGACCCAGTACTTC
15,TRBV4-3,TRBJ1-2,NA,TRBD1,CASSRNRDSQYGYTF,TGCGCCAGCAGCCGGAACCGGGACAGCCAATATGGCTACACCTTC
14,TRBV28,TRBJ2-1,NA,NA,CASSLTTGWNEQFF,TGTGCCAGCAGTTTGACTACGGGGTGGAATGAGCAGTTCTTC
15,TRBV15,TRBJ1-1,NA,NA,CATSREESRGTEAFF,TGTGCCACCAGCAGAGAGGAAAGTAGGGGCACTGAAGCTTTCTTT
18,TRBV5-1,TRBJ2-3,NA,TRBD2,CASSTGLAGGPSTDTQYF,TGCGCCAGCAGCACGGGACTAGCGGGAGGACCGAGCACAGATACGCAGTATTTT
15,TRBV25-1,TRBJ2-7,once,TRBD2,CASSEFSGRDYEQYF,TGTGCCAGCAGTGAATTTAGCGGGAGGGACTACGAGCAGTACTTC
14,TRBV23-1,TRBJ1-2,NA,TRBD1,CASSRDRGRDGYTF,TGCGCCAGCAGTCGGGACAGGGGGCGAGATGGCTACACCTTC
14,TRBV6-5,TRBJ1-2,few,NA,CASSYSTPNYGYTF,TGTGCCAGCAGTTACTCGACACCTAACTATGGCTACACCTTC
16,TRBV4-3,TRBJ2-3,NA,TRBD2,CASSPRLALITDTQYF,TGCGCCAGCAGCCCCCGACTAGCACTAATCACAGATACGCAGTATTTT
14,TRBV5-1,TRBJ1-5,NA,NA,CASSLSGFDQPQHF,TGCGCCAGCAGCTTGTCGGGATTTGATCAGCCCCAGCATTTT
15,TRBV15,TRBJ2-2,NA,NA,CATRTGPGGTGELFF,TGTGCCACCAGAACCGGGCCCGGCGGGACTGGGGAGCTGTTTTTT
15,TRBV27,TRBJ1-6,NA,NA,CASSLTGFGDSPLHF,TGTGCCAGCAGTTTGACGGGATTTGGTGATTCACCCCTCCACTTT
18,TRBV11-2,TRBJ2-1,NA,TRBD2,CASSERVGASGNYNEQFF,TGTGCCAGCAGCGAGCGTGTCGGGGCTAGCGGAAACTACAATGAGCAGTTCTTC
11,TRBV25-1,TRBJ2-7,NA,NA,CAAGTAYEQYF,TGTGCCGCGGGGACAGCCTACGAGCAGTACTTC
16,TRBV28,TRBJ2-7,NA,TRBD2,CASSSHTSGRAAEQYF,TGTGCCAGCTCTTCCCATACTAGCGGGAGGGCCGCCGAGCAGTACTTC
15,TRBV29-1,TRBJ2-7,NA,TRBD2,CSVEDRASGIYEQYF,TGCAGCGTTGAAGATCGGGCTAGCGGAATCTACGAGCAGTACTTC
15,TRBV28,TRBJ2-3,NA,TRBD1,CASSSQGARTDTQYF,TGTGCCAGCAGTTCCCAGGGGGCGCGGACAGATACGCAGTATTTT
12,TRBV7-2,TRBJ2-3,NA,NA,CASSRSTDTQYF,TGTGCCAGCAGCCGCAGTACAGATACGCAGTATTTT
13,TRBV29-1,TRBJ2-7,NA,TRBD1,CSVDTGTGYEQYF,TGCAGCGTTGATACCGGGACAGGGTACGAGCAGTACTTC
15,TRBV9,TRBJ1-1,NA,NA,CASSVEAQGNTEAFF,TGTGCCAGCAGCGTAGAAGCACAGGGCAACACTGAAGCTTTCTTT
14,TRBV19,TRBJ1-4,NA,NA,CASQRRGGNEKLFF,TGTGCCAGCCAACGTAGGGGGGGGAATGAAAAACTGTTTTTT
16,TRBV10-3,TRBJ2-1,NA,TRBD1,CAISEGDRGAYNEQFF,TGTGCCATCAGTGAAGGGGACAGGGGTGCCTACAATGAGCAGTTCTTC
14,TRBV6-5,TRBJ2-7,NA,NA,CASSSVLTTYEQYF,TGTGCCAGCAGTTCTGTACTGACTACTTACGAGCAGTACTTC
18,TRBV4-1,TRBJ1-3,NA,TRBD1,CASSHPLGQVLSGNTIYF,TGCGCCAGCAGCCACCCCCTGGGACAGGTCCTATCTGGAAACACCATATATTTT
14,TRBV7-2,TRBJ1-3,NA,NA,CASSAGLDGNTIYF,TGTGCCAGCAGCGCCGGACTCGATGGAAACACCATATATTTT
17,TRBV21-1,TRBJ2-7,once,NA,CASSTTGTSGFTYEQYF,TGTGCCAGCAGCACGACCGGGACTAGCGGGTTCACCTACGAGCAGTACTTC
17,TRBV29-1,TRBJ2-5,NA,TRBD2,CSVEFRTSGKVVETQYF,TGCAGCGTTGAATTTAGGACTAGCGGGAAGGTGGTGGAGACCCAGTACTTC
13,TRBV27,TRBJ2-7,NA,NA,CASSSPGFGEQYF,TGTGCCAGCAGTTCTCCAGGGTTTGGCGAGCAGTACTTC
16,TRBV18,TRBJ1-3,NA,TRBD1,CASSATTGGNGNTIYF,TGTGCCAGCTCAGCCACGACAGGGGGCAATGGAAACACCATATATTTT
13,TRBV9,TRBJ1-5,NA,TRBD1,CASSEGAGQPQHF,TGTGCCAGCAGCGAGGGGGCAGGGCAGCCCCAGCATTTT
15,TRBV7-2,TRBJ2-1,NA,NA,CASSSAWGAYNEQFF,TGTGCCAGCAGCTCTGCCTGGGGGGCCTACAATGAGCAGTTCTTC
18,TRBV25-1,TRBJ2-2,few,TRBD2,CASGTPGRPGGHTGELFF,TGTGCCAGCGGTACTCCGGGACGCCCGGGGGGTCACACCGGGGAGCTGTTTTTT
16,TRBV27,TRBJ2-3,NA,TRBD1,CASSLGDRTLVDTQYF,TGTGCCAGCAGTTTAGGGGACAGGACCTTGGTAGATACGCAGTATTTT
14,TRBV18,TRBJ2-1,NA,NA,CASSPQTGYNEQFF,TGTGCCAGCTCACCCCAGACAGGATACAATGAGCAGTTCTTC
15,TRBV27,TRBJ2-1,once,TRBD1,CASSRPGTGVHEQFF,TGTGCCAGCAGTCGTCCCGGGACAGGGGTGCATGAGCAGTTCTTC
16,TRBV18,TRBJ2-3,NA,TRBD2,CASSPLSGGFADTQYF,TGTGCCAGCTCACCGCTTAGCGGGGGTTTCGCAGATACGCAGTATTTT